A selection of T cell receptor beta chains follows, all from one sample in a study of blood T cell repertoires in COVID-19. Using immunoSEQ multiplex PCR, the repertoire was profiled, and TCRdb retains in-frame clones only, with some absent. The table has more than 250,000 clones, roughly nine tenths seen once. Specimen: peripheral blood. The receptors here all came from a man between 18 and 29 years old with active or convalescent COVID-19. The CDR3 runs from the conserved cysteine through the conserved F or W.

J gene,V gene,CDR3 protein
TRBJ1-2,TRBV3-1/TRBV3-2,CASMNRGLGYTF
TRBJ1-3,TRBV29-1,CSVALSGNTIYF
TRBJ2-6,TRBV11-2,CASSLDRVRGSGANVLTF
TRBJ2-1,TRBV15,CATTVTGGSYNEQFF
TRBJ1-5,TRBV30,CAWSVGGGHQPQHF
TRBJ2-5,TRBV9,CASSVDGGGAETQYF
TRBJ2-2,TRBV6-5,CASRSGDAGELFF
TRBJ2-3,TRBV28,CATGDRSTDTQYF
TRBJ2-3,TRBV5-4,CASSFGLAGAMGDTQYF
TRBJ1-2,TRBV6-6,CASSSLASYGYTF
TRBJ2-2,TRBV5-1,CASSLVPGVNTGELFF
TRBJ1-2,TRBV2,CASRARVSAGYTF
TRBJ1-5,TRBV19,CASKGRAVFIGNQPQHF
TRBJ2-7,TRBV5-1,CASSSPSPYEQYF
TRBJ1-6,TRBV9,CASSEFFPNNNSPLHF
TRBJ2-1,TRBV6-2/TRBV6-3,CASSSLLATEQFF
TRBJ1-2,TRBV4-1,CASSQETGDTYGYTF
TRBJ1-5,TRBV6-5,CASSYSGGDHQPQHF
TRBJ1-1,TRBV28,CASIDRLGRTMNTEAFF
TRBJ2-5,TRBV19,CASSVLAGEETQYF
TRBJ1-5,TRBV28,CASSLAGGRQPQHF
TRBJ1-2,TRBV20-1,CSASYGQGDYGYTF
TRBJ2-1,TRBV7-3,CASSFSGTSYNEQFF
TRBJ2-7,TRBV3-1/TRBV3-2,CASSQDWGGNEQYF
TRBJ2-7,TRBV9,CASSQDSYEQYF
TRBJ1-1,TRBV28,CASSLGGRRNTEAFF
TRBJ1-1,TRBV27,CASFPGGNTEAFF
TRBJ1-4,TRBV2,CAMGGRGKEKLFF
TRBJ1-6,TRBV28,CASSFNPVRNNSPLHF
TRBJ1-5,TRBV13,CASSRQVNQPQHF
TRBJ2-7,TRBV5-6,CASSLEAVPHEQYF
TRBJ1-1,TRBV18,CASSVGWTENTEAFF
TRBJ1-2,TRBV27,CASSLRAPGEGGYTF
TRBJ2-1,TRBV14,CASSQVRREISNEQFF
TRBJ2-3,TRBV5-1,CASSLARKSTDTQYF
TRBJ2-7,TRBV7-8,CASSPREGYYEQYF
TRBJ2-1,TRBV9,CASSVKLSAYNEQFF
TRBJ2-1,TRBV5-1,CASSHGTGVHEQFF
TRBJ1-1,TRBV2,CASSSEGKYTEAFF
TRBJ2-1,TRBV9,CASSASGSYISNEQFF
TRBJ1-2,TRBV5-6,CASSPTGVYGYTF
TRBJ1-5,TRBV9,CASSYGQANQPQHF
TRBJ2-3,TRBV10-3,CASQGGPDTQYF